Given below is one T cell receptor (beta chain) in context. Produced via immunoSEQ multiplex PCR; TCRdb's table is partial and in-frame only. The sample contains 85,000 to 130,000 clones, 75% to 90% of which appear only once. The sample is drawn from a study of T cell clones after liver transplantation. Study information: Draws occurred before transplant, before withdrawal, and after complete or failed withdrawal.

CDR1 is SNHLY and CDR2 is FYNNEI in the germline V gene. This CDR3 is built from 15 residues. Trimming at V came to 4 bases and at J to 5 bases, leaving 5 bases not matched to a gene. The V call is TRBV2, the J call TRBJ2-2; TRBD1 matches at 9 bases. The specimen comprised CD4+ T cells from blood, sampled before liver transplant. This clonotype was sampled from a human donor who received a liver transplant. In DNA form, the CDR3 reads TGTGCCAGCAGTGCCGGGACAGGGCAAACCGGGGAGCTGTTTTTT. It encodes CASSAGTGQTGELFF.